What follows are 8 T cell receptor beta chains derived from one specimen sequenced in a study of identical twins. TCRdb called the 5' RACE reads again in MiXCR, with one record for every CDR3 protein. The sample records about 520,000 distinct CDR3 sequences, roughly a fifth being singletons. These same records also appear under a second study, on T cells expressing NK-cell markers.

The sample consisted of CD4+ T cells sorted from blood. All receptors derive from a woman aged 18-29 years in good health.

Here the CDR3 DNA reads TGTGCCAGCAGCGTACCCCATAGGGAGGAGCAGTTCTTC. Residues: CASSVPHREEQFF. The V call is TRBV9, the J call TRBJ2-1, with D possibly matching TRBD2 (5 bases). The CDR3 has 13 amino acids. CDR1 and CDR2 (germline): SGDLS, YYNGEE. V dropped 1 base and J dropped 10 bases, with 12 bases sitting between them.

This clonotype was seen only a few times. The rearrangement joins TRBV5-1 to TRBJ2-5; 7 bases align to TRBD2. V was pared by 6 bases and J by 5 bases, with 10 bases of the junction left unmatched. The germline V gene has CDR1 SGHRS and CDR2 YFSETQ. CDR3 length: 14 amino acids. Here the CDR3 reads CASNPLSGTETQYF. The CDR3 coding sequence is TGCGCCAGCAACCCCTTGAGCGGGACGGAGACCCAGTACTTC. Full variable domain (rest looked up from reference TRBV5-1 and TRBJ2-5): KAGVTQTPRYLIKTRGQQVTLSCSPISGHRSVSWYQQTPGQGLQFLFEYFSETQRNKGNFPGRFSGRQFSNSRSEMNVSTLELGDSALYLCASNPLSGTETQYFGPGTRLLVL.

This clonotype came up a few times. The rearrangement uses TRBV20-1 and TRBJ1-1, with no clear D. The length of the CDR3 is 12 residues. V lost 7 bases to trimming and J lost 8 bases, with 17 bases between them. Germline CDR1 reads DFQATT; CDR2 reads SNEGSKA (reference sequence). CDR3 in DNA: TGCAGTGTCACTAGGGTCTCGAAAGAAGCTTTCTTT. Protein product: CSVTRVSKEAFF.

In this sample, this clonotype turned up a few times. This chain joins TRBV7-8 and TRBJ1-3, with D maybe TRBD1 (6 bases). From germline, CDR1 is SGHVS and CDR2 FQNEAQ. Trimming removed 3 bases from V and 4 bases from J, with 10 bases in between. The CDR3 is 14 amino acids. CDR3 bases: TGTGCCAGCAGCTTGGACAGTTGGGGAAACACCATATATTTT. Residues: CASSLDSWGNTIYF.

J is TRBJ1-2 and V is TRBV20-1, with D perhaps matching TRBD1 (6 bases). CDR1 is DFQATT, CDR2 SNEGSKA, per germline (reference sequence). The CDR3 covers 12 residues. The V end lost 6 bases, the J end lost 4 bases, and 12 bases lay between the germline ends. CDR3 region: CSAPDRSYGYTF. Written as DNA, the CDR3 is TGCAGTGCCCCGGACAGAAGCTATGGCTACACCTTC.

The gene calls are TRBV20-1 and TRBJ1-3; a weak D match, TRBD1 (5 bases). This CDR3 contains 12 residues. CDR1 is DFQATT, CDR2 SNEGSKA, per germline (reference sequence). V was clipped by 4 bases and J by 7 bases, with 11 bases between them. The CDR3 here is CSAIGTQNTIYF. DNA of the CDR3: TGCAGTGCTATTGGGACCCAGAACACCATATATTTT.

This clonotype was seen a handful of times. V is TRBV20-1 and J is TRBJ2-1, with TRBD2 matching 13 bases. Germline CDR1 is DFQATT and CDR2 is SNEGSKA (reference sequence). V shed 4 bases and J 8 bases; nucleotides not matched to a gene: 8. The CDR3 has 15 amino acids. The CDR3 is CSATIRTSGSDEQFF. For the CDR3, the DNA is TGCAGTGCTACAATAAGGACTAGCGGGAGCGATGAGCAGTTCTTC.

The CDR3 protein is CASTGVRTGEQYF. DNA for the CDR3: TGCGCCAGCACAGGGGTGAGGACCGGCGAGCAGTACTTC. This chain connects TRBV5-1 to TRBJ2-7; D is possibly TRBD1 (6 bases). Germline V gene sequence: CDR1 SGHRS, CDR2 YFSETQ. Trimming pared 6 bases from V and 6 bases from J, leaving 16 bases between. The CDR3 has 13 amino acids.